The 27 T cell receptor beta chains reported below all come from one sample, sequenced in a study of blood T cell repertoires in COVID-19. Data came from immunoSEQ multiplex PCR; TCRdb stores just in-frame clones and leaves some out. This repertoire shows over 60,000 clones, 85% to 90% found once; its top ten account for roughly a tenth. Sequencing input: peripheral blood. Receptors originate from a man in his 70s with active or convalescent COVID-19.

This clone was seen a few times. This chain joins TRBV10-3 and TRBJ1-4, with TRBD1 matching over 7 bases. The CDR3 has 15 residues. Trimming cost V 10 bases and J 0 bases; bases outside gene matches: 8. CDR1 and CDR2 from the germline V gene are ENHRY and SYGVKD. CDR3 residues: CATTTGYPTNEKLFF. As DNA, the CDR3 is TGTGCCACAACGACAGGGTACCCAACTAATGAAAAACTGTTTTTT.

The chain employs TRBV11-2 and TRBJ2-7; 9 bases match TRBD2. CDR1 is SGHAT and CDR2 is FQNNGV in the germline V gene. Germline trimming cut 0 bases from V and 6 bases from J; bases unmatched to any gene: 6. CDR3 length: 15 residues. CDR3 sequence: CASSLDQLAGLEQYF. The CDR3 bases are TGTGCCAGCAGCTTAGATCAGCTAGCGGGACTCGAGCAGTACTTC.

The rearrangement uses TRBV18 and TRBJ1-4; D uncertain. Per the germline V gene, CDR1 is KGHSH and CDR2 is LQKENI. CDR3 length: 16 amino acids. V was cut by 3 bases and J by 0 bases, with 11 bases left in between. CDR3 in amino acids: CASSPGLVATNEKLFF. CDR3 coding DNA: TGTGCCAGCTCACCGGGCTTAGTAGCAACTAATGAAAAACTGTTTTTT.

Note on this clone: This same CDR3 is encoded by further DNA sequences in the sample. This chain uses TRBV30 with TRBJ2-5; 7 bases align to TRBD1. With V trimmed by 2 bases and J by 2 bases, 2 bases remained unmatched. The CDR3 is made up of 13 amino acids. Germline CDR1 reads GTSNPN; CDR2 reads SVGIG (reference sequence). CDR3 coding DNA: TGTGCCTGGAGTCGGACAGGTCAAGAGACCCAGTACTTC. Its translation: CAWSRTGQETQYF.

This chain uses TRBV5-1 with TRBJ2-6; the match to TRBD1 covers 9 bases. V lost 7 bases, J lost 2 bases, and 13 bases stayed unmatched. Germline loops: CDR1 SGHRS, CDR2 YFSETQ. CDR3 length equals 18 residues. CDR3 in amino acids: CASATLGTGSAGANVLTF. The CDR3 bases are TGCGCCAGCGCGACCTTAGGGACAGGGAGTGCTGGGGCCAACGTCCTGACTTTC.

The chain combines TRBV7-3 with TRBJ2-3, with 8 bases fitting TRBD2. V shed 5 bases and J 2 bases; nucleotides not matched to a gene: 3. This CDR3 comprises 14 residues. Germline CDR1 SGHTA, CDR2 FQGTGA. The CDR3 is CASSPGGVTDTQYF. In nucleotides, the CDR3 is TGTGCCAGCAGCCCGGGGGGGGTCACAGATACGCAGTATTTT. Complete variable domain (other parts from reference TRBV7-3 and TRBJ2-3): GAGVSQTPSNKVTEKGKYVELRCDPISGHTALYWYRQSLGQGPEFLIYFQGTGAADDSGLPNDRFFAVRPEGSVSTLKIQRTERGDSAVYLCASSPGGVTDTQYFGPGTRLTVL.

The J gene is TRBJ2-7, the V gene TRBV28, with 7 bases aligning to TRBD1. Germline V lookup: CDR1 MDHEN, CDR2 SYDVKM. CDR3 length equals 12 residues. Trimming took 6 bases from V and 6 from J; bases not matched to a gene: 5. The CDR3 coding sequence is TGTGCCAGCAGACCTCCAGGGGGCGAGCAGTACTTC. The encoded protein is CASRPPGGEQYF.

The rearrangement links TRBV28 to TRBJ1-5; D is undetermined. V gave up 8 bases and J gave up 4 bases, with 15 bases separating them. This CDR3 contains 14 residues. Germline CDR1 reads MDHEN; CDR2 reads SYDVKM. In DNA form, the CDR3 reads TGTGCCAGCGGCCCCGAGGGTGCGAATCAGCCCCAGCATTTT. This sequence encodes CASGPEGANQPQHF.

This clone showed up just a few times. This chain joins TRBV29-1 and TRBJ1-4; D uncertain. This CDR3 has 14 amino acids. From germline, CDR1 is SQVTM and CDR2 ANQGSEA. V lost 4 bases to trimming and J lost 0 bases, with 9 bases between them. CDR3 nucleotides: TGCAGCGTTGCGGACGGGGCAACTAATGAAAAACTGTTTTTT. This translates into CSVADGATNEKLFF.

The rearrangement links TRBV19 to TRBJ1-5; 8 nucleotides match TRBD1. CDR3 length equals 15 residues. The ends lost 6 bases at V and 6 bases at J; junction bases unmatched: 10. The V gene's germline CDR1 is LNHDA and CDR2 SQIVND (reference sequence). This CDR3 reads CASSEPQGAGQPQHF. In nucleotides, the CDR3 is TGTGCCAGTAGCGAACCTCAGGGGGCGGGTCAGCCCCAGCATTTT.

V usage is TRBV4-3 and J usage is TRBJ2-1; 8 bases fit TRBD2. Trimming removed 0 bases from V and 1 base from J; junction bases left unmatched: 8. The germline V gene has CDR1 LGHNA and CDR2 YSLEER. The CDR3 has 18 amino acids. This CDR3 reads CASSQDWDVAGSYNEQFF. The CDR3 DNA reads TGCGCCAGCAGCCAAGATTGGGACGTAGCGGGATCCTACAATGAGCAGTTCTTC.

This clone was seen only a few times. This sequence joins TRBV11-2 and TRBJ2-2; D is uncertain. The CDR3 is 13 amino acids. Germline V lookup: CDR1 SGHAT, CDR2 FQNNGV. Trimming left V 0 bases short and J 6 bases short, with 5 bases between. The CDR3 DNA follows: TGTGCCAGCAGCTTAGAGCAGGCCGGGGAGCTGTTTTTT. Its translation: CASSLEQAGELFF.

The rearrangement uses TRBV7-9 and TRBJ2-3; TRBD2 aligns across 7 bases. V was clipped by 5 bases and J by 4 bases; unmatched bases: 3. Germline V gives CDR1 SEHNR, CDR2 FQNEAQ (reference sequence). CDR3 length equals 13 residues. CDR3 sequence reads: CASSEGGADTQYF. The CDR3 region has the DNA TGTGCCAGCAGCGAGGGAGGGGCAGATACGCAGTATTTT.

This clone was seen more than once but under ten times. The CDR3 loop is CASSPRSSQANTGELFF. The CDR3 DNA reads TGTGCCAGCTCACCAAGAAGTTCACAGGCGAACACCGGGGAGCTGTTTTTT. The chain employs TRBV18 and TRBJ2-2, with TRBD1 as a possible D gene (5 bases). This CDR3 comprises 17 residues. CDR1 is KGHSH and CDR2 is LQKENI in the germline V gene. V was pared by 2 bases and J by 0 bases, with 13 bases between.

The chain links TRBV2 to TRBJ1-1; maybe TRBD1 (6 bases). The V and J ends lost 6 bases and 3 bases respectively, with 17 bases between them. CDR3 size: 15 residues. CDR1 is SNHLY, CDR2 FYNNEI, per germline. CDR3 protein: CASRILQGLDTEAFF. CDR3 coding DNA: TGTGCCAGCAGGATCCTACAGGGTCTGGACACTGAAGCTTTCTTT.

V is TRBV9 and J is TRBJ2-2; possibly TRBD2 for D (6 bases). V gave up 3 bases and J gave up 5 bases, with 8 bases separating them. The CDR3 consists of 13 residues. Germline CDR1 reads SGDLS; CDR2 reads YYNGEE. The CDR3 sequence is CASSGRGTGELFF. CDR3 coding DNA: TGTGCCAGCAGCGGCCGGGGGACCGGGGAGCTGTTTTTT.

The chain recombines TRBV13 with TRBJ1-3; D unclear. The CDR3 sequence is 12 residues long. The V gene lost 3 bases and the J gene lost 5 bases, with 5 bases spanning the gap. CDR1 and CDR2 (germline): PRHDT, FYEKMQ (reference sequence). CDR3 bases: TGTGCCAGCAGCTTGGCCAGAAACACCATATATTTT. It yields the protein CASSLARNTIYF.

The chain couples TRBV29-1 to TRBJ1-4; D might be TRBD1 (5 bases). In germline, CDR1 is SQVTM, CDR2 ANQGSEA. CDR3 length equals 13 residues. Between the trimmed V and J ends, which lost 1 base and 3 bases, there was a span of 6 bases. CDR3 coding DNA: TGCAGCGTTGAAGTACAGGCTAATGAAAAACTGTTTTTT. Residues: CSVEVQANEKLFF.

V is TRBV5-1 and J is TRBJ2-7, with 12 positions matching TRBD2. Germline V lookup: CDR1 SGHRS, CDR2 YFSETQ. V lost 3 bases to trimming and J lost 3 bases; unmatched junction nucleotides: 7. The CDR3 has 16 residues. The CDR3 is CASSSSRTSGNYEQYF. In DNA form, the CDR3 reads TGCGCCAGCAGCTCGAGCCGGACTAGCGGGAACTACGAGCAGTACTTC.

This chain connects TRBV24-1 to TRBJ2-3, with 9 bases aligning to TRBD2. The CDR3 length is 16 residues. Trimming at V came to 0 bases and at J to 3 bases, leaving 3 bases not matched to a gene. Germline loops: CDR1 KGHDR, CDR2 SFDVKD. The CDR3 reads CATSDLGLASTDTQYF. The CDR3 DNA reads as TGTGCCACCAGTGATTTGGGACTAGCGTCGACAGATACGCAGTATTTT.

This chain connects TRBV5-1 to TRBJ2-1; D is undetermined. The CDR3 loop spans 12 amino acids. In germline, CDR1 is SGHRS, CDR2 YFSETQ. V lost 3 bases to trimming and J lost 8 bases, with 9 bases between them. The DNA of the CDR3 is TGCGCCAGCAGCTGGAGCGCCCATGAGCAGTTCTTC. Its translation is CASSWSAHEQFF.

The V call is TRBV11-2, the J call TRBJ1-3; TRBD1 aligns across 10 bases. The CDR3 covers 17 residues. The J segment lost 4 bases and the V segment lost 5 bases, leaving 11 bases of the junction unmatched. Germline V gene data show CDR1 as SGHAT and CDR2 as FQNNGV. CDR3 nucleotide sequence: TGTGCCAGCAGCCCATGGGGGACAGGGGCTTTCGGAAACACCATATATTTT. Translated, it gives CASSPWGTGAFGNTIYF.

The V call is TRBV3-1 (or the pseudogene TRBV3-2), the J call TRBJ2-1; D perhaps matches TRBD2 (5 bases). Germline V gene data show CDR1 as LGHDT and CDR2 as YNNKEL (reference sequence). V lost 4 bases, J lost 0 bases, and 10 bases lay in between. CDR3 length: 15 amino acids. The DNA of the CDR3 is TGTGCCAGCAGCCCCTGGCGGGTCTCCTACAATGAGCAGTTCTTC. Amino acid sequence: CASSPWRVSYNEQFF.

The chain carries TRBV19 and TRBJ2-5; D is perhaps TRBD2 (6 bases). Germline CDR1 reads LNHDA; CDR2 reads SQIVND (reference sequence). Trimming cost V 4 bases and J 5 bases, with 11 bases left between them. The CDR3 runs 13 residues. The CDR3 is CASSTSSAETQYF. The CDR3 DNA reads TGTGCCAGTAGTACCTCTAGCGCGGAGACCCAGTACTTC.

This chain connects TRBV7-9 to TRBJ1-2, with 10 nucleotides matching TRBD1. The J segment lost 8 bases and the V segment lost 2 bases, leaving 11 bases of the junction unmatched. The CDR3 consists of 16 residues. CDR1 SEHNR and CDR2 FQNEAQ come from the germline V gene (reference sequence). As DNA, the CDR3 is TGTGCCAGCAGCTTATCACCGGGACAGGGGATAGAAGGCTACACCTTC. This gives the protein CASSLSPGQGIEGYTF.

This clone appeared a few times. This chain connects TRBV13 to TRBJ1-3; the match to TRBD1 covers 9 bases. The V gene end was trimmed by 9 bases and the J gene end by 11 bases; junction bases not matched to a gene: 8. This CDR3 region has 12 residues. Germline V gene lookup returns CDR1 PRHDT and CDR2 FYEKMQ (reference sequence). CDR3 amino acids: CASSRDRVPIYF. As DNA, the CDR3 is TGTGCCAGTTCACGGGACAGGGTCCCCATATATTTT. Full variable domain (missing parts from reference TRBV13 and TRBJ1-3): AAGVIQSPRHLIKEKRETATLKCYPIPRHDTVYWYQQGPGQDPQFLISFYEKMQSDKGSIPDRFSAQQFSDYHSELNMSSLELGDSALYFCASSRDRVPIYFGEGSWLTVV.

For this clone: One end of the junction does not line up with germline, which may come from a read error. The chain links TRBV7-7 to TRBJ1-3, with D unresolved. CDR1 is SSHAT, CDR2 FNYEAQ, per germline (reference sequence). The CDR3 is 17 amino acids. Here the CDR3 reads CASSLFLANHSGNTIYF. The CDR3 DNA reads TGTGCTAGCAGCTTATTTCTCGCGAACCACTCTGGAAACACCATATATTTT. Together with reference TRBV7-7 and TRBJ1-3, the CDR3 gives the full variable domain: GAGVSQSPRYKVTKRGQDVTLRCDPISSHATLYWYQQALGQGPEFLTYFNYEAQPDKSGLPSDRFSAERPEGSISTLTIQRTEQRDSAMYRCASSLFLANHSGNTIYFGEGSWLTVV.